This T cell receptor (beta chain) was sequenced for a study of neoadjuvant nivolumab and ipilimumab in lung cancer. Study observations and caveats: Only two of four nivolumab-treated tumors gained richness and clonality by surgery. Only a single major-pathologic-response sample was available for clonality analysis.

Profiling relied on immunoSEQ multiplex PCR, and the TCRdb table lists in-frame clones only, not all of them. The sample lists about 4,000 clones, roughly 76% seen once, with around 1.4% in the top ten. The sample holds a few counts of this clone. Its antigen is as yet unknown. This receptor was taken from an adult with non-small cell lung cancer. The starting material was peripheral blood, obtained after neoadjuvant nivolumab, alone or with ipilimumab, at or shortly before surgery.

CDR3 DNA: TGTGCCAGCAGGACAGGGGAACGTTACGAGCAGTACTTC. Encoded protein: CASRTGERYEQYF. The rearrangement uses TRBV28 and TRBJ2-7, with 8 bases lining up with TRBD1. This CDR3 comprises 13 residues. Unmatched junction bases numbered 5, after V lost 6 bases and J lost 4 bases. Germline CDR1 and CDR2: MDHEN and SYDVKM. The whole variable domain, remainder taken from reference TRBV28 and TRBJ2-7, is DVKVTQSSRYLVKRTGEKVFLECVQDMDHENMFWYRQDPGLGLRLIYFSYDVKMKEKGDIPEGYSVSREKKERFSLILESASTNQTSMYLCASRTGERYEQYFGPGTRLTVT.